This T cell receptor beta chain was sequenced in a study of blood T cell repertoires in COVID-19. The repertoire was sequenced with immunoSEQ multiplex PCR; TCRdb's copy has only in-frame clones and lacks some. The sample contains tens of thousands of clones, approximately 87% of which appear only once. The CDR3 is made up of 14 amino acids. The germline V gene has CDR1 MDHEN and CDR2 SYDVKM. Germline trimming cut 6 bases from V and 0 bases from J; bases unmatched to any gene: 3. This clone was detected many times. Sequencing was carried out using peripheral blood. This clonotype was obtained from a human donor in a cohort sampled during active COVID-19. J is TRBJ2-3 and V is TRBV28, with 7 bases aligning to TRBD1. CDR3 protein: CASSRDSSTDTQYF. The CDR3 coding sequence is TGTGCCAGCAGCCGGGACAGCAGCACAGATACGCAGTATTTT.